The entry that follows covers one T cell receptor (beta chain) sequence. Its antigen is undetermined. Sequencing used immunoSEQ multiplex PCR; TCRdb keeps in-frame clones, though not all of them. Of approximately 89,000 clones in the sample, 78% were seen once. The sample originates from a study of radiotherapy plus CTLA-4 blockade in lung cancer. On the study more broadly: Of all patients, more than 15% responded objectively and 31% showed disease control.

The V gene end was trimmed by 4 bases and the J gene end by 7 bases; junction bases not matched to a gene: 12. Germline CDR1 reads LNHDA; CDR2 reads SQIVND (reference sequence). The CDR3 has 17 residues. Study conclusions and caveats: The study found tumor-derived TCR clones expanded in blood after radiotherapy plus ipilimumab.

The receptor comes from a human donor with non-small cell lung cancer who had a partial response to radiotherapy plus ipilimumab. Some clones in this sample may be carry-over from other donors' samples. The chain couples TRBV19 to TRBJ2-1; 11 bases match TRBD1. The starting material was peripheral blood, obtained from a patient treated with radiotherapy plus ipilimumab. CDR3 region: CASSTYGTGGRENEQFF. CDR3 sequence (DNA): TGTGCCAGTAGTACATACGGGACAGGGGGAAGAGAAAATGAGCAGTTCTTC.